The clone carrying this TCR beta chain was detected only a few times. In the authors' workflow: Quantification of nucleated cells was approximated via reference gene primer amplification. Generated by immunoSEQ multiplex PCR, the TCRdb table keeps only in-frame clones and is missing some. V and J calls and clone size are those listed in that table; D and trimming were worked out from the DNA. The sample records 110,000 to 150,000 clones, 88% being singletons. The data are from a study of blood T cell repertoires in COVID-19. Study as a whole: From the United States, Italy and Spain came samples of acute and convalescent COVID-19. Sample material is recorded as cDNA or gDNA derived from T cells, B-cell-depleted T cells, or PBMCs.

This CDR3 has 13 amino acids. V lost 11 bases, J lost 5 bases, and 15 bases lay in between. Germline assignment: CDR1 MNHEY and CDR2 SVGAGI. The clonotype was recovered from a man aged 70 or older with acute or convalescent COVID-19. This sequence joins TRBV6-5 and TRBJ2-2; D possibly corresponds to TRBD2 (6 bases). What was sequenced was peripheral blood. CDR3 DNA sequence: TGTGCCTCCGGGGGTCTAGCAACCGGGGAGCTGTTTTTT. It specifies CASGGLATGELFF.